The rows below give T cell receptor beta chains drawn from one sample of a study of T cell responses to AZD1222 COVID-19 vaccine. The data were produced by immunoSEQ multiplex PCR, yet TCRdb's version contains in-frame clones alone and is incomplete. The data show 100,000 to 150,000 clones, with more than 80% seen just once and about 5.3% held by the top ten. The material was peripheral blood, obtained on day 0 of AZD1222 vaccination. The receptors here all came from an adult in good health. CDR3s include the opening cysteine and the closing phenylalanine or tryptophan. Each record gives: V gene, D gene, J gene, clone size, CDR3 DNA, CDR3 protein. D genes are given only for firm matches. Size values are once, few and many counts, or a class for expanded clones, and some rows have none.

TRBV30,-,TRBJ1-3,-,TGTGCCTGGAGTGTAAGGGGGGTCGGACTTATTAGTGGAAACACCATATATTTT,CAWSVRGVGLISGNTIYF
TRBV11-3,-,TRBJ2-2,once,TGTGCCAGCAGCCCGACTTCGAACACCGGGGAGCTGTTTTTT,CASSPTSNTGELFF
TRBV6-5,TRBD1,TRBJ2-7,-,TGTGCCAGCAAAGGGGTTCCCGGACAGGGCTACGAGCAGTACTTC,CASKGVPGQGYEQYF
TRBV10-3,-,TRBJ1-2,-,TGTGCCATCAGTCCAGGGGTGGGAGGCTACACCTTC,CAISPGVGGYTF
TRBV6-4,-,TRBJ1-6,once,TGTGCCAGCAGTGAACAGGGAAATTCACCCCTCCACTTT,CASSEQGNSPLHF
TRBV28,-,TRBJ2-2,-,TGTGCCAGCAGTTTGACAGGCACCGGGGAGCTGTTTTTT,CASSLTGTGELFF
TRBV27,-,TRBJ2-1,-,TGTGCCAGCAGTTTATGGCAAAACAATGAGCAGTTCTTC,CASSLWQNNEQFF
TRBV6-5,-,TRBJ1-5,-,TGTGCCAGCAGTCGAAGGGGTACCAATCAGCCCCAGCATTTT,CASSRRGTNQPQHF
TRBV6-6,-,TRBJ1-3,-,TGTGCCAGCAGTTACTTGGGGGGGAGCTCTGGAAACACCATATATTTT,CASSYLGGSSGNTIYF
TRBV7-8,-,TRBJ1-1,-,TGTGCCAGCAGTAATAGGTGGGGGAACACTGAAGCTTTCTTT,CASSNRWGNTEAFF
TRBV9,TRBD2,TRBJ2-1,-,TGTGCCAGCAGCTCGACGACTAGCGGGGGCTATCTCTTC,CASSSTTSGGYLF
TRBV23-1,TRBD1,TRBJ2-3,-,TGCGCCAGCAGTCAATCCGGGACAGAGAGGGATACGCAGTATTTT,CASSQSGTERDTQYF
TRBV2,-,TRBJ1-5,-,TGTGCCAGTCAGGGACAATTGGATCAGCCCCAGCATTTT,CASQGQLDQPQHF
TRBV28,TRBD2,TRBJ2-2,-,TGTGCCAGCAGTTTTCTAGCGGGAGGGGTCGGGGAGCTGTTTTTT,CASSFLAGGVGELFF
TRBV30,-,TRBJ2-7,-,TGTGCCTGGAAACACCAAACCGGCGAGCAGTACTTC,CAWKHQTGEQYF
TRBV6-4,-,TRBJ2-5,-,TGTGCCAGCAGTGACCTCGAGGGGGGCGCACAAGAGACCCAGTACTTC,CASSDLEGGAQETQYF
TRBV6-4,-,TRBJ1-2,-,TGTGCCAGCAGTGACTCCCGGAGGGGGACAGGCTACACCTTC,CASSDSRRGTGYTF
TRBV7-9,-,TRBJ1-2,-,TGTGCCAGCAGCTTACACAGCGGCCCTACTAGGGGCTACACCTTC,CASSLHSGPTRGYTF
TRBV5-1,-,TRBJ2-7,-,TGCGCCAGCAGCCATCGGACAGGGAGGGAGGAGCAGTACTTC,CASSHRTGREEQYF
TRBV7-9,-,TRBJ2-1,-,TGTGCCAGCACAGACCGAGCTGTGGGGTACAATGAGCAGTTCTTC,CASTDRAVGYNEQFF
TRBV7-3,TRBD1,TRBJ1-2,-,TGTGCCAGCAGCTTTACCCCAACAGGGGACTATGGCTACACCTTC,CASSFTPTGDYGYTF
TRBV28,TRBD1,TRBJ1-2,-,TGTGCCAGCAGTTTGGCGGGACAGTTAAGCTACACCTTC,CASSLAGQLSYTF
TRBV15,-,TRBJ1-5,-,TGTGCCACCAGCGACATGGGTGGGTCGGGGAGGCAGCCCCAGCATTTT,CATSDMGGSGRQPQHF
TRBV5-1,-,TRBJ1-1,once,TGCGCCAGCAGCAAAACGGTGGGGGGCGGAACTGAAGCTTTCTTT,CASSKTVGGGTEAFF
TRBV5-4,TRBD2,TRBJ2-2,-,TGTGCCAGCAGCTTAGGCACTAGCGGGATCACCGGGGAGCTGTTTTTT,CASSLGTSGITGELFF
TRBV5-1,-,TRBJ2-4,-,TGCGCCAGCAGCTTCAGAAACATTCAGTACTTC,CASSFRNIQYF
TRBV27,TRBD1,TRBJ1-1,-,TGTGCCAGCAGTGCCCGTGGGACAGGGGGCCCCACTGAAGCTTTCTTT,CASSARGTGGPTEAFF
TRBV5-1,-,TRBJ1-6,-,TGCGCCAGCAGCCCCGAAGTGGGGGGCCGGTCACCCCTCCACTTT,CASSPEVGGRSPLHF
TRBV15,-,TRBJ1-5,-,TGTGCCACCAGCAGAGAATATAGGGCTACAGGGAAGGAGCCCCAGCATTTT,CATSREYRATGKEPQHF
TRBV9,TRBD2,TRBJ2-2,-,TGTGCCAGCAGCGTAGCAGCGGGAGGGCCTGTTGCCGGGGAGCTGTTTTTT,CASSVAAGGPVAGELFF
TRBV29-1,TRBD1,TRBJ1-2,-,TGCAGCGTTGCGAGGACAGGCTATGGCTACACCTTC,CSVARTGYGYTF
TRBV5-1,TRBD1,TRBJ2-7,-,TGCGCCAGCAGCGTGGGACCGACAGGGTCTTACGAGCAGTACTTC,CASSVGPTGSYEQYF
TRBV5-1,-,TRBJ1-3,once,TGCGCCAGCAGCTTGAATGGGGAAGGAAACACCATATATTTT,CASSLNGEGNTIYF
TRBV28,-,TRBJ2-1,-,TGTGCCAGCCTTAACGGGCCCCCCTACAATGAGCAGTTCTTC,CASLNGPPYNEQFF
TRBV10-2,-,TRBJ1-3,-,TGCGCCAGCAGTGTAGGAAGCTCTGGAAACACCATATATTTT,CASSVGSSGNTIYF
TRBV18,-,TRBJ2-1,-,TGTGCCAGCTCACCGCTGCGCCAAGAGGGAATGTCCTACAATGAGCAGTTCTTC,CASSPLRQEGMSYNEQFF